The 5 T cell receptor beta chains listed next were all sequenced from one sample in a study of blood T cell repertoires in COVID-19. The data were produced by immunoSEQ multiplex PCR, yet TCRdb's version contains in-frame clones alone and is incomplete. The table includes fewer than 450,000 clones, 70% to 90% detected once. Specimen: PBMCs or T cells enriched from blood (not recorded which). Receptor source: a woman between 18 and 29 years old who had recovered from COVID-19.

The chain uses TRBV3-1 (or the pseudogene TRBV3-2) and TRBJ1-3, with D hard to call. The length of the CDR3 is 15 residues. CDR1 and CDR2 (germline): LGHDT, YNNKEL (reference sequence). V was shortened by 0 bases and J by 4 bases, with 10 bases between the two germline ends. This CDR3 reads CASSQDLVAGNTIYF. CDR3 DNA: TGTGCCAGCAGCCAAGATTTAGTAGCCGGAAACACCATATATTTT.

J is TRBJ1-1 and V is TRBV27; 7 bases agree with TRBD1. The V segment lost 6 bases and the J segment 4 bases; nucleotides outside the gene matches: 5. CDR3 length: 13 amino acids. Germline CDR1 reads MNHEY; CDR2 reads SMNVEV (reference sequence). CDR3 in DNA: TGTGCCAGCAGACCCCAGGGGGGCACTGAAGCTTTCTTT. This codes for CASRPQGGTEAFF.

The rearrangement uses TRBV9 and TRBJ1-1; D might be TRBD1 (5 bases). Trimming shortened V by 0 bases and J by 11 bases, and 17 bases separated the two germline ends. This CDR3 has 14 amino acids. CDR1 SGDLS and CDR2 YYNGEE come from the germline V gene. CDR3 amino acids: CASSVDWQGLGAFF. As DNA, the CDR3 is TGTGCCAGCAGCGTAGATTGGCAGGGTTTAGGCGCTTTCTTT.

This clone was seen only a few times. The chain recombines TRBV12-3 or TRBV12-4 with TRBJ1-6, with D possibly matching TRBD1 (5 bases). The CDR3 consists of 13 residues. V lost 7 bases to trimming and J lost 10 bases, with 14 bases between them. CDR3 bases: TGTGCCAGCACCCCGGGGGGGGACTCACCCCTCCACTTT. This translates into CASTPGGDSPLHF.

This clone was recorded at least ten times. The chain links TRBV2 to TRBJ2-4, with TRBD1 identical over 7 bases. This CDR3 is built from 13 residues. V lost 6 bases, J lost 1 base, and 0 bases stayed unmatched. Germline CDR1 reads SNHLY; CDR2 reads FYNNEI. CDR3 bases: TGTGCCAGCAGGGGACAGGCCAAAAACATTCAGTACTTC. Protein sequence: CASRGQAKNIQYF. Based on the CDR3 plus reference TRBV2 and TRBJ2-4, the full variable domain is EPEVTQTPSHQVTQMGQEVILRCVPISNHLYFYWYRQILGQKVEFLVSFYNNEISEKSEIFDDQFSVERPDGSNFTLKIRSTKLEDSAMYFCASRGQAKNIQYFGAGTRLSVL.